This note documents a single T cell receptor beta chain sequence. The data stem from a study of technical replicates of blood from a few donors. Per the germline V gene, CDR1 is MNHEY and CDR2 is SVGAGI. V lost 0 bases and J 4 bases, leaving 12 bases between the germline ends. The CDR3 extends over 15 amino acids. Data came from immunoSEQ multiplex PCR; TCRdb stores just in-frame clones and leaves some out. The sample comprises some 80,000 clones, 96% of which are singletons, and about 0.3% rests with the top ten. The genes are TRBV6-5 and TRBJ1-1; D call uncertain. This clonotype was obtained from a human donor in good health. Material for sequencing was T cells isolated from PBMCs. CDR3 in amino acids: CASSYSTIRPTEAFF. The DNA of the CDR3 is TGTGCCAGCAGTTACTCGACAATCAGGCCCACTGAAGCTTTCTTT.